Listed below are T cell receptor beta chains from one sample, sequenced in a study of blood T cell repertoires in COVID-19. Sequencing was performed with immunoSEQ multiplex PCR; in TCRdb, only in-frame clones are kept and a portion is missing. The sample shows about 340,000 clones, 88% of them seen only once. Specimen: peripheral blood. These receptors came from a woman aged 70-85 years with COVID-19, enrolled during active disease. Both conserved end residues are part of each CDR3. D genes are given only for firm matches. Rows may omit the clone size; those that give it use once, few, many or a size class.

CASSIAGTGLYEQYF TGTGCCAGTAGTATAGCAGGGACAGGACTCTACGAGCAGTACTTC . TRBJ2-7 TRBV19 TRBD1
CASSLVVNTEAFF TGTGCCAGCAGCTTGGTAGTGAACACTGAAGCTTTCTTT . TRBJ1-1 TRBV5-6 .
CSVGQGSNSPLHF TGCAGCGTTGGACAGGGAAGTAATTCACCCCTCCACTTT . TRBJ1-6 TRBV29-1 TRBD1
CASSLEGLAGRETQYF TGCGCCAGCAGCTTGGAGGGACTAGCGGGGCGGGAGACCCAGTACTTC once TRBJ2-5 TRBV5-1 TRBD2
CASSLASREVPPLHF TGCGCCAGCAGCTTGGCCAGCAGGGAAGTTCCACCCCTCCACTTT . TRBJ1-6 TRBV5-1 .
CASSSKVGDEQYF TGTGCCAGCAGCTCCAAAGTGGGCGACGAGCAGTACTTC . TRBJ2-7 TRBV11-2 .
CASGYGMNTEAFF TGCGCCAGCGGTTACGGGATGAACACTGAAGCTTTCTTT . TRBJ1-1 TRBV5-1 .
CASSLNALSTEAFF TGTGCCAGCAGCTTAAACGCACTAAGCACTGAAGCTTTCTTT once TRBJ1-1 TRBV7-9 .
CASSIDTGTVIGAFF TGTGCCAGTAGTATAGATACCGGGACAGTAATTGGCGCTTTCTTT few TRBJ1-1 TRBV19 TRBD1
CASRALQGGSEQYF TGTGCCAGTAGGGCCCTACAGGGAGGGTCCGAGCAGTACTTC . TRBJ2-7 TRBV19 .
CASSEAGQGGTEAFF TGTGCCAGCAGTGAAGCCGGACAGGGGGGGACTGAAGCTTTCTTT . TRBJ1-1 TRBV2 TRBD1
CASSPLGGTEAFF TGTGCCAGCTCCCCCCTCGGGGGCACTGAAGCTTTCTTT . TRBJ1-1 TRBV18 .
CASSPSGQGRWTEAFF TGTGCCAGCTCACCTTCCGGACAGGGGAGGTGGACTGAAGCTTTCTTT . TRBJ1-1 TRBV18 TRBD1
CASSRTGGWGYTF TGTGCCAGCAGTCGGACAGGGGGCTGGGGCTACACCTTC . TRBJ1-2 TRBV6-5 TRBD1
CASSPPGQGYEKLFF TGTGCCAGCAGCCCTCCAGGGCAGGGATACGAAAAACTGTTTTTT . TRBJ1-4 TRBV4-2 .
CASSSSLPGHFYSNQPQHF TGTGCCAGCAGCTCAAGTCTTCCGGGACACTTTTATAGCAATCAGCCCCAGCATTTT . TRBJ1-5 TRBV11-2 .
CASSIRPLRGAANTGELFF TGTGCCAGTAGTATAAGGCCGCTCAGGGGCGCCGCGAACACCGGGGAGCTGTTTTTT . TRBJ2-2 TRBV19 .
CASSSPTGDQETQYF TGTGCCAGCAGCTCCCCTACAGGGGACCAAGAGACCCAGTACTTC . TRBJ2-5 TRBV5-4 TRBD1
CATSDLRGSAKNIQYF TGTGCCACCAGTGATCTCAGGGGTTCGGCCAAAAACATTCAGTACTTC . TRBJ2-4 TRBV24-1 .
CASSLVAGGYYEQYF TGTGCCAGCAGCTTAGTAGCGGGGGGGTACTACGAGCAGTACTTC . TRBJ2-7 TRBV7-2 TRBD2
CASSPSGGSLEAFF TGTGCCAGCAGCCCATCTGGGGGGTCCCTTGAAGCTTTCTTT . TRBJ1-1 TRBV9 .
CASSLSRGLDYTF TGTGCCAGCAGTTTATCGAGAGGGTTAGACTACACCTTC . TRBJ1-2 TRBV27 .
CASRGSGTTYEQYF TGTGCCAGCAGGGGAAGCGGTACCACCTACGAGCAGTACTTC . TRBJ2-7 TRBV7-9 .
CASSQVRDNGYTF TGTGCCAGCAGCCAAGTCCGAGATAATGGCTACACCTTC . TRBJ1-2 TRBV3-1/TRBV3-2 .
CASSQQGSGLQHF TGTGCCAGCAGTCAACAGGGGAGCGGTCTCCAGCATTTT . TRBJ1-5 TRBV2 TRBD1
CASSARGLNTEAFF TGTGCCAGCAGTGCCAGGGGATTGAACACTGAAGCTTTCTTT . TRBJ1-1 TRBV2 .
CASSLLEQETQYF TGTGCCAGCAGCCTCCTAGAACAAGAGACCCAGTACTTC . TRBJ2-5 TRBV2 .
CASSHLAGTEAFF TGTGCCAGCAGCCACTTAGCCGGCACTGAAGCTTTCTTT . TRBJ1-1 TRBV3-1/TRBV3-2 .
CASSVDVTGKETQYF TGTGCCAGCAGCGTAGATGTGACAGGCAAAGAGACCCAGTACTTC . TRBJ2-5 TRBV9 .
CASSLAGAATNEKLFF TGTGCCAGCAGCTTGGCCGGAGCTGCAACTAATGAAAAACTGTTTTTT . TRBJ1-4 TRBV5-6 .
CASSQDLGDRGRISYEQYF TGTGCCAGCAGCCAAGATTTGGGGGACAGGGGAAGGATCTCCTACGAGCAGTACTTC many TRBJ2-7 TRBV3-1/TRBV3-2 TRBD1
CASIERSEAFF TGTGCCAGCATAGAAAGATCTGAAGCTTTCTTT . TRBJ1-1 TRBV2 .
CAWKINLNTEAFF TGTGCCTGGAAAATCAATTTGAACACTGAAGCTTTCTTT . TRBJ1-1 TRBV30 .